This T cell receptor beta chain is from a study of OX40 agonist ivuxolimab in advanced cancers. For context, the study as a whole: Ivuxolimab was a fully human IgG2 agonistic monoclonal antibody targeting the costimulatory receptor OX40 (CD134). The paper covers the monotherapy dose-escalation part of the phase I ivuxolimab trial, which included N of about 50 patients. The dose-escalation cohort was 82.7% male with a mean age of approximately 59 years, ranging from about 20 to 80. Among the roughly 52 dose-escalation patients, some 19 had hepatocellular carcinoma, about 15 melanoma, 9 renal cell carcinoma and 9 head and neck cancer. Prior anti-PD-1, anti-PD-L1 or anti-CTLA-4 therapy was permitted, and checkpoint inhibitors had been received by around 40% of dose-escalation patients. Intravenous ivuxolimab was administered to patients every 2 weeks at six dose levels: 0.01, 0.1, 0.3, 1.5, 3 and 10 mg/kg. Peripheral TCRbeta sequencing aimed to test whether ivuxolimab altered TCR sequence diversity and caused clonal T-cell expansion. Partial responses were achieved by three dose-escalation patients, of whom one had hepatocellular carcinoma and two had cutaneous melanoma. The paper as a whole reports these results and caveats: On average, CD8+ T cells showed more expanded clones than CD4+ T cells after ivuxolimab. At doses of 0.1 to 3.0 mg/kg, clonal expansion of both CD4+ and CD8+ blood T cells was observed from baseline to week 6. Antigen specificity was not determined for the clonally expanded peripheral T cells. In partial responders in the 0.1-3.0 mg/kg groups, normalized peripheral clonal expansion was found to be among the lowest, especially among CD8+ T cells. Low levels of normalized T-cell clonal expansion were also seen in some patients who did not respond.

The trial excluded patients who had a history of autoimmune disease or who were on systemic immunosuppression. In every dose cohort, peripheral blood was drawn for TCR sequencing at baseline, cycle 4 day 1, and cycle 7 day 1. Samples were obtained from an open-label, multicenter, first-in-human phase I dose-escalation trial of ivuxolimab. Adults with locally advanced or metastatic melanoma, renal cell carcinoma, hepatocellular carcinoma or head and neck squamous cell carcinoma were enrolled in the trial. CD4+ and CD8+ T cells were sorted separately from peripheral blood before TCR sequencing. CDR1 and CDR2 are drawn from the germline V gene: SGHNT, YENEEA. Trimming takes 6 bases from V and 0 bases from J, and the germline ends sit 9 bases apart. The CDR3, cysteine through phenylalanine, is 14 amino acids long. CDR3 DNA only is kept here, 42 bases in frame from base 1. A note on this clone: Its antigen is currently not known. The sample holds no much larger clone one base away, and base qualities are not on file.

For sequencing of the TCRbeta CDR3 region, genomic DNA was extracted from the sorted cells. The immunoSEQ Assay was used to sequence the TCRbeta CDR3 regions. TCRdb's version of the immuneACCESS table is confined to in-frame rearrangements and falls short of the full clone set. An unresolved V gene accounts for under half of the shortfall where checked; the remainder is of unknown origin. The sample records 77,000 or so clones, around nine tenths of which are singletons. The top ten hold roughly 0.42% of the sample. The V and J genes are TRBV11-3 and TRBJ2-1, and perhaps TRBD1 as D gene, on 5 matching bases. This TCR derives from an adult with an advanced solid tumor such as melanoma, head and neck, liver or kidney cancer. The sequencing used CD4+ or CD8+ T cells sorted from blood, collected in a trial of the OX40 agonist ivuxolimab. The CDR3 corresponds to CASRRQSSYNEQFF. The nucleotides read TGTGCCAGCAGACGACAGAGCTCCTACAATGAGCAGTTCTTC.